These 21 T cell receptor beta chains were sequenced from one sample in a study of beta chain features in type 1 diabetes. Of the isolated RNA, all was reverse transcribed, and so the sequenced material was expressed TCRB transcripts. Data came from immunoSEQ multiplex PCR; TCRdb stores just in-frame clones and leaves some out. The sample holds fewer than 650,000 clones; around a sixth are singletons and the top ten take under 0.095%. Material for sequencing was naive CD4+ T cells from blood. These receptors came from a man aged 18 to 30 in good health.

V gene TRBV5-4 combines with J gene TRBJ2-7; 12 bases are a match to TRBD1. Germline assignment: CDR1 SGHNT and CDR2 YYREEE (reference sequence). The CDR3 contains 15 residues. V shed 0 bases and J 7 bases; nucleotides not matched to a gene: 5. The CDR3 DNA reads as TGTGCCAGCAGCTTGGCGGGGACAGGGGGCCGTGAGCAGTACTTC. Protein: CASSLAGTGGREQYF.

There are a few counts of this clone. The V and J genes are TRBV19 and TRBJ2-5, with TRBD1 matching over 7 bases. The CDR3 length is 15 residues. Germline CDR1 reads LNHDA; CDR2 reads SQIVND (reference sequence). V was clipped by 4 bases and J by 5 bases; unmatched bases: 10. The CDR3 bases are TGTGCCAGTAGTAAGACGACAGGGTTAAGGGAGACCCAGTACTTC. Translation: CASSKTTGLRETQYF.

The rearrangement joins TRBV5-5 to TRBJ2-2; perhaps TRBD1 as D (6 bases). Germline V gene lookup returns CDR1 SGHKS and CDR2 YYEKEE (reference sequence). This CDR3 has 16 residues. With 7 bases removed from V and 0 bases from J, the gap between germline ends came to 16 bases. This chain's CDR3 is CASLLGAGANTGELFF. The CDR3 DNA follows: TGTGCCAGCCTCCTGGGGGCAGGCGCGAACACCGGGGAGCTGTTTTTT.

This clone was counted a single time. The chain joins TRBV14 to TRBJ1-6, with TRBD1 matching over 7 bases. With V trimmed by 5 bases and J by 0 bases, 13 bases remained unmatched. The CDR3 has 19 amino acids. Per germline, CDR1 SGHDN and CDR2 FVKESK. This chain's CDR3 is CASSTADRTFFSYNSPLHF. The CDR3, as DNA: TGTGCCAGCAGCACGGCGGACAGGACTTTCTTCTCCTATAATTCACCCCTCCACTTT.

This rearrangement joins TRBV4-1 to TRBJ1-1; unclear D gene. V was shortened by 3 bases and J by 4 bases, with 12 bases between the two germline ends. CDR1 and CDR2 from the germline V gene are MGHRA and YSYEKL. The length of the CDR3 is 14 residues. The CDR3, as DNA: TGCGCCAGCAGCCACCTAGGAGGTGCCACTGAAGCTTTCTTT. This encodes CASSHLGGATEAFF.

This clone was detected only a few times. The CDR3 loop reads CAWSVGQAGYYGYTF. The CDR3 DNA is TGTGCCTGGAGTGTAGGGCAGGCAGGGTACTATGGCTACACCTTC. The rearrangement links TRBV30 to TRBJ1-2, with a tentative D call TRBD1 (5 bases). The ends were cut back, 0 bases at V and 3 bases at J, with 14 bases in the middle. Looked up from germline, CDR1 is GTSNPN and CDR2 is SVGIG (reference sequence). This CDR3 spans 15 amino acids. Drawing the rest from reference TRBV30 and TRBJ1-2, the complete variable domain is SQTIHQWPATLVQPVGSPLSLECTVEGTSNPNLYWYRQAAGRGLQLLFYSVGIGQISSEVPQNLSASRPQDRQFILSSKKLLLSDSGFYLCAWSVGQAGYYGYTFGSGTRLTVV.

The chain combines TRBV25-1 with TRBJ1-1; D may be TRBD1 (6 bases). CDR3 length equals 11 residues. The germline gives CDR1 MGHDK, CDR2 SYGVNS. Trimming removed 5 bases from V and 8 bases from J, with 9 bases in between. As DNA, the CDR3 is TGTGCCAGCAGTCAAACAGGGGAAGCTTTCTTT. It codes for CASSQTGEAFF.

The chain employs TRBV29-1 and TRBJ1-4, with D possibly being TRBD1 (5 bases). V lost 6 bases and J lost 8, with 16 bases in between. The CDR3 runs to 13 residues. Germline V gene lookup returns CDR1 SQVTM and CDR2 ANQGSEA. In nucleotides, the CDR3 is TGCAGCGTCTATTCGACTGACAGCGAAAAACTGTTTTTT. Its translation: CSVYSTDSEKLFF.

CDR3: CASGLVLVGQNYGYTF. As DNA, the CDR3 is TGTGCTAGTGGTTTGGTATTGGTGGGACAAAACTATGGCTACACCTTC. This chain joins TRBV12-5 and TRBJ1-2; possible D gene TRBD1, 6 bases. CDR3 size: 16 residues. The germline V gene encodes CDR1 LGHNT and CDR2 FRNRAP. Trimming shortened V by 0 bases and J by 2 bases, and 13 bases separated the two germline ends.

The rearrangement uses TRBV18 and TRBJ2-1; maybe TRBD2 (5 bases). V was shortened by 3 bases and J by 10 bases, with 16 bases between the two germline ends. This CDR3 has 14 residues. The germline V gene has CDR1 KGHSH and CDR2 LQKENI. Here the CDR3 reads CASSPTGISGEQFF. The CDR3 nucleotides are TGTGCCAGCTCACCCACCGGGATTTCGGGCGAGCAGTTCTTC.

This rearrangement joins TRBV25-1 to TRBJ2-1, with TRBD2 matching 8 bases. J gave up 9 bases and V 8 bases, and 9 bases lay outside the gene matches. CDR1 and CDR2 from the germline V gene are MGHDK and SYGVNS. This CDR3 comprises 13 residues. CDR3 DNA: TGTGCCAGCGGACTAGCTCACAATAGTGAGCAGTTCTTC. Translated, it gives CASGLAHNSEQFF.

CDR3 in amino acids: CASSLVISTDTQYF. CDR3 in DNA: TGCGCCAGCAGCTTGGTTATCAGCACAGATACGCAGTATTTT. This sequence joins TRBV5-1 and TRBJ2-3; D call uncertain. Per germline, CDR1 SGHRS and CDR2 YFSETQ. V was pared by 0 bases and J by 0 bases, with 5 bases between. The CDR3 is 14 residues long.

This clone was counted a few times. The chain is built from TRBV7-3 and TRBJ2-3; tentatively, D is TRBD2 (5 bases). Germline V CDR1 and CDR2: SGHTA, FQGTGA. The CDR3 extends over 15 amino acids. The germline V and J ends were trimmed by 5 bases and 0 bases, with 12 bases remaining between them. The CDR3 here is CASSTQSSSTDTQYF. CDR3 nucleotides: TGTGCCAGCAGCACCCAATCTAGCAGCACAGATACGCAGTATTTT.

The chain employs TRBV9 and TRBJ2-7; 10 nucleotides align to TRBD2. With 0 bases clipped from V and 7 bases from J, the junction kept 22 bases outside the gene matches. Germline V gives CDR1 SGDLS, CDR2 YYNGEE. CDR3 length: 20 amino acids. CDR3 sequence (DNA): TGTGCCAGCAGCGTAGGCCTCGGGGTAGCGGGAGGCTCCGATGAGGGGGAGCAGTACTTC. This encodes CASSVGLGVAGGSDEGEQYF.

The chain combines TRBV5-8 with TRBJ1-2; 11 bases are a match to TRBD1. Germline-derived CDR1 and CDR2 are SGHTS and YDEGEE. The V segment lost 4 bases and the J segment 12 bases; nucleotides outside the gene matches: 5. The CDR3 has 12 residues. For the CDR3, the DNA is TGTGCCAGCAGCCCGGGACAGGGGGAGAACACCTTC. This gives the protein CASSPGQGENTF.

There are a few counts of this clone. The chain links TRBV5-4 to TRBJ2-1, with TRBD2 identical over 15 bases. The V gene's germline CDR1 is SGHNT and CDR2 YYREEE (reference sequence). This CDR3 contains 18 residues. V gave up 0 bases and J gave up 15 bases; unmatched junction bases: 16. The CDR3 sequence is CASSLDPTGLAGGTPLFF. The CDR3 nucleotides are TGTGCCAGCAGCTTGGATCCTACGGGACTAGCGGGAGGTACGCCGCTGTTCTTC. The full variable domain, with the rest looked up from reference TRBV5-4 and TRBJ2-1, is ETGVTQSPTHLIKTRGQQVTLRCSSQSGHNTVSWYQQALGQGPQFIFQYYREEENGRGNFPPRFSGLQFPNYSSELNVNALELDDSALYLCASSLDPTGLAGGTPLFFGPGTRLTVL.

This clone was recorded a few times. The gene calls are TRBV25-1 and TRBJ1-2; the D gene is possibly TRBD1 (5 bases). In germline, CDR1 is MGHDK, CDR2 SYGVNS. The CDR3 contains 17 residues. V was pared by 1 base and J by 0 bases, with 15 bases between. The CDR3 DNA follows: TGTGCCAGCAGTGAATGGCAGGGAGTGGGAACTAACTATGGCTACACCTTC. Translation: CASSEWQGVGTNYGYTF.

The chain is built from TRBV9 and TRBJ1-1; 8 bases agree with TRBD1. Germline-derived CDR1 and CDR2 are SGDLS and YYNGEE. The CDR3 sequence is 15 residues long. Trimming cost V 0 bases and J 1 base; bases outside gene matches: 2. CDR3 in amino acids: CASSVGTGRNTEAFF. The CDR3 DNA is TGTGCCAGCAGCGTAGGGACAGGGAGGAACACTGAAGCTTTCTTT.

This chain connects TRBV15 to TRBJ2-5; TRBD2 might be the D (5 bases). The CDR3 sequence is 14 residues long. Trimming shortened V by 1 base and J by 0 bases, and 6 bases separated the two germline ends. CDR1 is LNHNV, CDR2 YYDKDF, per germline (reference sequence). The CDR3 protein is CATSRGADQETQYF. The CDR3 bases are TGTGCCACCAGCAGAGGAGCGGACCAAGAGACCCAGTACTTC.

This chain links TRBV15 with TRBJ2-7; D remains ambiguous. V gave up 1 base and J gave up 5 bases, with 3 bases separating them. The CDR3 is 11 residues long. From germline, CDR1 is LNHNV and CDR2 YYDKDF (reference sequence). CDR3 sequence reads: CATSRADEQYF. The CDR3 DNA sequence: TGTGCCACCAGCAGAGCGGACGAGCAGTACTTC. The variable domain in full, completed from reference TRBV15 and TRBJ2-7, reads DAMVIQNPRYQVTQFGKPVTLSCSQTLNHNVMYWYQQKSSQAPKLLFHYYDKDFNNEADTPDNFQSRRPNTSFCFLDIRSPGLGDTAMYLCATSRADEQYFGPGTRLTVT.

This rearrangement joins TRBV6-5 to TRBJ2-2, with D tentatively TRBD1 (5 bases). CDR1 and CDR2 from the germline V gene are MNHEY and SVGAGI. CDR3 size: 14 residues. The V end lost 5 bases, the J end lost 0 bases, and 7 bases lay between the germline ends. The CDR3 reads CASSRQPNTGELFF. CDR3 nucleotide sequence: TGTGCCAGCAGTAGACAGCCGAACACCGGGGAGCTGTTTTTT.